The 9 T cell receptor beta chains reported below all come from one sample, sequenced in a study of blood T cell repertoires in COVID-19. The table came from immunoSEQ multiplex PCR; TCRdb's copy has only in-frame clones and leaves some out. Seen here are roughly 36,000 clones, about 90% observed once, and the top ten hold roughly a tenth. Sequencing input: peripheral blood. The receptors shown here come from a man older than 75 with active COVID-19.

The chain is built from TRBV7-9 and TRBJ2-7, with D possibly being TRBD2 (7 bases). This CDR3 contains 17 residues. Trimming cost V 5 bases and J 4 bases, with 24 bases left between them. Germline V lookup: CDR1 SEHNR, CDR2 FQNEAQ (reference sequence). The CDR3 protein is CASSDVIGGGSGYEQYF. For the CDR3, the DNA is TGTGCCAGCAGCGACGTCATTGGGGGCGGGAGTGGGTACGAGCAGTACTTC.

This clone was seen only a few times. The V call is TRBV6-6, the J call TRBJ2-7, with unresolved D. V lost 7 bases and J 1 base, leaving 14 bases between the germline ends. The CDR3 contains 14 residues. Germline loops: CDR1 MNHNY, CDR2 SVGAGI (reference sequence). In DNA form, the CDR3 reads TGTGCCAGCATGGCGTCCTCAGGTTCCTACGAGCAGTACTTC. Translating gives CASMASSGSYEQYF.

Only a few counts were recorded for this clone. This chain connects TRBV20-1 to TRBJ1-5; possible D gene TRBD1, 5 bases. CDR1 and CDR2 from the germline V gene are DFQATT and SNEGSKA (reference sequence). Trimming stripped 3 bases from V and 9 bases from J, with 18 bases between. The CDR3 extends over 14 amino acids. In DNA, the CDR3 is TGCAGTGCTAGTAGCGGGGCAGGTCGTAGGCCCCAGCATTTT. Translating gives CSASSGAGRRPQHF.

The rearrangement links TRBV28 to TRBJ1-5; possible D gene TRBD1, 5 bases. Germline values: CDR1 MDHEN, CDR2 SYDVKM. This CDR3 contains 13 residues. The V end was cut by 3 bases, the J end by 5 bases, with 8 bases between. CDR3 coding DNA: TGTGCCAGCAGTTTTGACAGCTATCAGCCCCAGCATTTT. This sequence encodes CASSFDSYQPQHF.

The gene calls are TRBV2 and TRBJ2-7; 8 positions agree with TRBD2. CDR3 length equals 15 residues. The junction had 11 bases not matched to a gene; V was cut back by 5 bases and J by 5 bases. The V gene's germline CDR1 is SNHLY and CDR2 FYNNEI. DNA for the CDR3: TGTGCCAGCAGTTTGGCGGCGGGAGGACGCAACGAGCAGTACTTC. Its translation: CASSLAAGGRNEQYF.

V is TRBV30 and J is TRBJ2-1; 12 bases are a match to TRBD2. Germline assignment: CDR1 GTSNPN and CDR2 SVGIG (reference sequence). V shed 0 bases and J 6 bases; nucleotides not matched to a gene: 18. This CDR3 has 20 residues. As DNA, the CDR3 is TGTGCCTGGAGTGTACTCCTGGCTAGCGGGAGGGCCGCCAGGCCCAATGAGCAGTTCTTC. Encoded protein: CAWSVLLASGRAARPNEQFF.

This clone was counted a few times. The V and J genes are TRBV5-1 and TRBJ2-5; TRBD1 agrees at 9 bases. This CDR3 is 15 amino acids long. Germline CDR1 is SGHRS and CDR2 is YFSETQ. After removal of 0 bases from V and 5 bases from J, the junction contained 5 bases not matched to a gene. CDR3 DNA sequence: TGCGCCAGCAGCTTGGTGTCCGGACAGGGGGAGACCCAGTACTTC. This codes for CASSLVSGQGETQYF.

CDR3 nucleotide sequence: TGTGCCTGGAGGGATTCGGGACTAGCGGGGAGCACAGATACGCAGTATTTT. Encoded protein: CAWRDSGLAGSTDTQYF. The chain links TRBV30 to TRBJ2-3, with 13 bases fitting TRBD2. V gave up 3 bases and J gave up 0 bases; unmatched junction bases: 6. CDR1 GTSNPN and CDR2 SVGIG come from the germline V gene (reference sequence). This CDR3 is built from 17 residues.

This CDR3 reads CASSVKGQGDYGYTF. The CDR3 DNA sequence: TGTGCCAGCAGCGTAAAGGGACAGGGGGACTATGGCTACACCTTC. The V gene is TRBV9, the J gene TRBJ1-2; TRBD1 matches 11 bases. There are 15 residues in the CDR3. V shed 1 base and J 3 bases; nucleotides not matched to a gene: 2. Germline-derived CDR1 and CDR2 are SGDLS and YYNGEE. The complete variable domain, with remaining parts taken from reference TRBV9 and TRBJ1-2, reads DSGVTQTPKHLITATGQRVTLRCSPRSGDLSVYWYQQSLDQGLQFLIQYYNGEERAKGNILERFSAQQFPDLHSELNLSSLELGDSALYFCASSVKGQGDYGYTFGSGTRLTVV.